Described below is a single T cell receptor (beta chain) sequence and its context. Its target is unknown. CDR3 size: 13 residues. Germline V CDR1 and CDR2: SGDLS, YYNGEE. The V end was cut by 3 bases, the J end by 5 bases, with 10 bases between. The data were obtained in a study of response to subunit inactivated influenza vaccine. Notes on the study in general: Authors suggested few new T cells are recruited by each seasonal influenza vaccination.

TCRdb recomputed calls from the RT-PCR reads with MiXCR, one row per CDR3 protein. The profile covers around 520,000 distinct CDR3 sequences, with around 25% appearing a single time and 1.9% taken by the ten largest. V gene TRBV9 combines with J gene TRBJ2-3; possible D gene TRBD2, 6 bases. This clonotype was obtained from a middle-aged man who received an inactivated influenza vaccine. This sample comprised CD4+ T cells sorted from PBMCs, obtained 4 to 6 days after vaccination. The CDR3 bases are TGTGCCAGCAGCGGGCCAGCGGGAGATACGCAGTATTTT. Amino acid sequence: CASSGPAGDTQYF.